Shown below are 29 T cell receptor beta chains from a single sample sequenced in a study of spatial heterogeneity in lung cancer. TCRdb independently ran MiXCR on the 5' RACE reads; one entry per CDR3 protein. In the table there are about 82,000 distinct CDR3 sequences, roughly 13% of which are singletons. Specified time point: sample taken at primary tumor resection. Without sorting, whole RNA was sequenced from tumor, nontumor lung or frozen PBMC. The sequencing used PBMCs, collected at surgery. Receptor source: a male donor with early-stage non-small cell lung cancer.

Many counts were recorded for this clonotype. The CDR3 coding sequence is TGTGCCAGCTCACCTGGACAGGGGTGGATGAACACTGAAGCTTTCTTT. Amino acid sequence: CASSPGQGWMNTEAFF. The rearrangement uses TRBV18 and TRBJ1-1; TRBD1 matches at 9 bases. Per germline, CDR1 KGHSH and CDR2 LQKENI. The CDR3 totals 16 residues. V shed 3 bases and J 0 bases; nucleotides not matched to a gene: 5.

This clonotype was seen a few times. The chain is built from TRBV5-4 and TRBJ2-7, with 8 bases that match TRBD1. This CDR3 has 13 amino acids. Germline assignment: CDR1 SGHNT and CDR2 YYREEE (reference sequence). The J segment lost 3 bases and the V segment lost 4 bases, leaving 3 bases of the junction unmatched. As DNA, the CDR3 is TGTGCCAGCAGCGGCGGGACAGGCTACGAGCAGTACTTC. This translates into CASSGGTGYEQYF.

V is TRBV29-1 and J is TRBJ2-7; TRBD2 might be the D (7 bases). This CDR3 has 14 residues. Trimming removed 6 bases at V and 3 bases at J, with 18 bases between. Germline CDR1 SQVTM, CDR2 ANQGSEA. The CDR3 DNA sequence: TGCAGCGTGGGGGGGGCAGAAACCGTCTACGAGCAGTACTTC. Protein: CSVGGAETVYEQYF.

The J gene is TRBJ2-7, the V gene TRBV11-2, with D perhaps being TRBD1 or TRBD2 (5 bases each). This CDR3 region has 15 residues. Looked up from germline, CDR1 is SGHAT and CDR2 is FQNNGV. The ends were cut back, 3 bases at V and 0 bases at J, with 12 bases in the middle. DNA of the CDR3: TGTGCCAGCAGCTTCGGGACGGTGAGCTCCTACGAGCAGTACTTC. Its protein is CASSFGTVSSYEQYF.

A few counts support this clonotype. This chain joins TRBV6-2 or TRBV6-3 and TRBJ1-5, with TRBD1 matching 8 bases. J gave up 4 bases and V 6 bases, and 5 bases lay outside the gene matches. This CDR3 comprises 14 residues. Germline V CDR1 and CDR2: MNHEY, SVGEGT. The chain's CDR3 is CASSTTGANQPQHF. In DNA form, the CDR3 reads TGTGCCAGCAGCACGACAGGGGCGAATCAGCCCCAGCATTTT.

This rearrangement joins TRBV11-1 to TRBJ1-1, with TRBD1 as a possible D gene (5 bases). The CDR3 is 15 amino acids. The germline V and J ends were trimmed by 6 bases and 1 base, with 15 bases remaining between them. Germline assignment: CDR1 SGHAT and CDR2 FQDESV (reference sequence). The DNA of the CDR3 is TGTGCCAGCAGTCGTCGGGGCAGAGAGAACACTGAAGCTTTCTTT. It translates to CASSRRGRENTEAFF.

The chain carries TRBV30 and TRBJ1-2; 7 positions agree with TRBD1. This CDR3 region has 13 residues. The germline gives CDR1 GTSNPN, CDR2 SVGIG (reference sequence). V lost 1 base and J lost 4; bases outside the gene matches: 3. DNA of the CDR3: TGTGCCTGGAGTGAGGGGGCGGCCTATGGCTACACCTTC. This codes for CAWSEGAAYGYTF.

This clonotype was observed a handful of times. V usage is TRBV6-1 and J usage is TRBJ2-1; 10 nucleotides align to TRBD2. Germline CDR1 MNHNS, CDR2 SASEGT. The CDR3 covers 14 residues. The CDR3 coding sequence is TGTGTCTCTAGCGGGAGTCTATCCTACAATGAGCAGTTCTTC. Protein: CVSSGSLSYNEQFF.

Judged by abundance, this clonotype is medium-sized. The chain joins TRBV19 to TRBJ1-5, with D perhaps TRBD1 (5 bases). Germline V gene data show CDR1 as LNHDA and CDR2 as SQIVND (reference sequence). The ends were cut back, 3 bases at V and 4 bases at J, with 13 bases in the middle. The CDR3 is made up of 15 amino acids. CDR3 sequence (DNA): TGTGCCAGTAGTATTGGAGGGGATAGGAATCAGCCCCAGCATTTT. This sequence encodes CASSIGGDRNQPQHF.

V and J are TRBV20-1 and TRBJ2-3; D remains ambiguous. Germline V lookup: CDR1 DFQATT, CDR2 SNEGSKA (reference sequence). The CDR3 contains 12 residues. Trimming cost V 5 bases and J 4 bases, with 10 bases left between them. DNA for the CDR3: TGCAGTGCTGCCTTCATCTCAGATACGCAGTATTTT. Translation gives CSAAFISDTQYF.

In its sample, this clonotype was seen many times. The chain employs TRBV11-2 and TRBJ1-2; no firm D call. V was trimmed by 0 bases and J by 2 bases, leaving 4 bases between them. This CDR3 contains 13 residues. CDR1 and CDR2 (germline): SGHAT, FQNNGV. CDR3 residues: CASSLEQNYGYTF. DNA for the CDR3: TGTGCCAGCAGCTTAGAACAGAACTATGGCTACACCTTC.

This clonotype occurred many times. This chain uses TRBV18 with TRBJ1-2; D may be TRBD1 (5 bases). CDR1 is KGHSH and CDR2 is LQKENI in the germline V gene. V was trimmed by 2 bases and J by 8 bases, leaving 15 bases between them. CDR3 length: 14 amino acids. The CDR3 is CASSPTEQAGGYTF. CDR3 in DNA: TGTGCCAGCTCACCAACCGAACAGGCTGGGGGCTACACCTTC.

This clonotype was observed at least ten times. DNA for the CDR3: TGCAGCGCCGCTAGCGGGAGAAGGGCCTACGAGCAGTACTTC. It is translated as CSAASGRRAYEQYF. The chain has TRBV29-1 and TRBJ2-7; TRBD2 matches at 10 bases. The CDR3 is 14 residues long. Losses at the gene ends were 7 bases for V and 2 bases for J; bases not matched to a gene: 8. The germline V gene has CDR1 SQVTM and CDR2 ANQGSEA.

This clonotype was counted between two and nine times. The chain joins TRBV5-4 to TRBJ2-2; 9 bases fit TRBD1. The V gene end was trimmed by 3 bases and the J gene end by 5 bases; junction bases not matched to a gene: 11. CDR3 length equals 17 residues. Germline V gives CDR1 SGHNT, CDR2 YYREEE (reference sequence). The CDR3 loop is CASSSQGTGLRTGELFF. CDR3 bases: TGTGCCAGCAGCTCCCAAGGGACAGGGTTGCGGACCGGGGAGCTGTTTTTT.

This clonotype appeared many times. V usage is TRBV29-1 and J usage is TRBJ1-2, with D hard to call. This CDR3 has 14 amino acids. Germline V CDR1 and CDR2: SQVTM, ANQGSEA. The ends were cut back, 2 bases at V and 4 bases at J, with 14 bases in the middle. The CDR3 loop is CSVELGEGVYGYTF. CDR3 bases: TGCAGCGTTGAACTTGGCGAGGGAGTCTATGGCTACACCTTC.

In its sample, this clonotype was seen a few times. This chain uses TRBV5-1 with TRBJ1-5, with a tentative D call TRBD1 (6 bases). Germline assignment: CDR1 SGHRS and CDR2 YFSETQ. The V end lost 0 bases, the J end lost 1 base, and 11 bases lay between the germline ends. The CDR3 is made up of 16 amino acids. CDR3 in DNA: TGCGCCAGCAGCTTGGAAGGCAGGGGAAGCAATCAGCCCCAGCATTTT. Encoded protein: CASSLEGRGSNQPQHF. Combining the CDR3 with reference TRBV5-1 and TRBJ1-5 gives the whole variable domain KAGVTQTPRYLIKTRGQQVTLSCSPISGHRSVSWYQQTPGQGLQFLFEYFSETQRNKGNFPGRFSGRQFSNSRSEMNVSTLELGDSALYLCASSLEGRGSNQPQHFGDGTRLSIL.

The V gene is TRBV3-1, the J gene TRBJ1-4; 8 bases map to TRBD1. The V and J ends lost 0 bases and 4 bases, in that order; junction bases with no gene match: 7. The length of the CDR3 is 17 residues. Germline CDR1 reads LGHDT; CDR2 reads YNNKEL (reference sequence). CDR3 region: CASSQEGHRGFNEKLFF. The CDR3 region has the DNA TGTGCCAGCAGCCAAGAAGGGCACAGGGGGTTTAATGAAAAACTGTTTTTT.

The table lists this clonotype with a few counts. This chain connects TRBV2 to TRBJ2-7; D is possibly TRBD1 (6 bases). The germline CDR1 and CDR2 sequences are SNHLY and FYNNEI. The ends were cut back, 5 bases at V and 5 bases at J, with 13 bases in the middle. The CDR3 has 13 amino acids. The CDR3 DNA is TGTGCCAGCAGTTTGGACAGAGTCCACGAGCAGTACTTC. It codes for CASSLDRVHEQYF. The entire variable domain, with the rest obtained from reference TRBV2 and TRBJ2-7, is as follows: EPEVTQTPSHQVTQMGQEVILRCVPISNHLYFYWYRQILGQKVEFLVSFYNNEISEKSEIFDDQFSVERPDGSNFTLKIRSTKLEDSAMYFCASSLDRVHEQYFGPGTRLTVT.

The rearrangement joins TRBV5-1 to TRBJ2-3; TRBD1 aligns across 9 bases. The junction had 10 bases not matched to a gene; V was cut back by 4 bases and J by 4 bases. The CDR3 contains 16 residues. Per the germline V gene, CDR1 is SGHRS and CDR2 is YFSETQ. The CDR3 sequence: CASSPDPGQGADTQYF. The CDR3 coding sequence is TGCGCCAGCAGCCCAGACCCGGGACAGGGCGCAGATACGCAGTATTTT. The full variable domain, with the rest looked up from reference TRBV5-1 and TRBJ2-3, is KAGVTQTPRYLIKTRGQQVTLSCSPISGHRSVSWYQQTPGQGLQFLFEYFSETQRNKGNFPGRFSGRQFSNSRSEMNVSTLELGDSALYLCASSPDPGQGADTQYFGPGTRLTVL.

This clonotype has a handful of counts. The chain recombines TRBV5-1 with TRBJ2-7; D is unresolved. Germline assignment: CDR1 SGHRS and CDR2 YFSETQ. With 3 bases removed from V and 6 bases from J, the gap between germline ends came to 19 bases. The CDR3 totals 15 residues. CDR3 sequence: CASSSQAGDWGEQYF. CDR3 DNA sequence: TGCGCCAGCAGCTCCCAGGCAGGCGATTGGGGCGAGCAGTACTTC.

This clonotype was seen a handful of times. V is TRBV6-6 and J is TRBJ2-1; TRBD2 aligns across 10 bases. Trimming at V came to 4 bases and at J to 5 bases, leaving 5 bases not matched to a gene. Germline CDR1 MNHNY, CDR2 SVGAGI (reference sequence). The CDR3 runs 15 residues. The CDR3 DNA reads TGTGCCAGCAGTTCCGGGACTAGCGTCCACAATGAGCAGTTCTTC. Amino acid sequence: CASSSGTSVHNEQFF.

This clonotype has just a few counts. V and J are TRBV5-5 and TRBJ1-2; D may be TRBD1 (5 bases). V was pared by 3 bases and J by 3 bases, with 12 bases between. The CDR3 runs to 14 residues. Germline assignment: CDR1 SGHKS and CDR2 YYEKEE (reference sequence). CDR3 nucleotide sequence: TGTGCCAGCAGCTCGCCTAGAGGGGACTATGGCTACACCTTC. Translated, it gives CASSSPRGDYGYTF.

Many counts were recorded for this clonotype. The chain recombines TRBV7-2 with TRBJ1-2; possible D gene TRBD1, 6 bases. Deletions cut 4 bases from V and 4 bases from J, with 13 bases between. Germline-derived CDR1 and CDR2 are SGHTA and FQGNSA. The CDR3 consists of 14 residues. This CDR3 is CASSYRDKGYGYTF. DNA of the CDR3: TGTGCCAGCAGCTACAGGGATAAGGGCTATGGCTACACCTTC. Together with reference TRBV7-2 and TRBJ1-2, the CDR3 gives the full variable domain: GAGVSQSPSNKVTEKGKDVELRCDPISGHTALYWYRQSLGQGLEFLIYFQGNSAPDKSGLPSDRFSAERTGGSVSTLTIQRTQQEDSAVYLCASSYRDKGYGYTFGSGTRLTVV.

This clonotype came up a few times. J is TRBJ2-3 and V is TRBV6-6; TRBD1 is a possible D gene (5 bases). Germline V gene lookup returns CDR1 MNHNY and CDR2 SVGAGI (reference sequence). Trimming took 2 bases from V and 5 from J, leaving 14 bases between them. The CDR3 totals 15 residues. As DNA, the CDR3 is TGTGCCAGCAGTTACAGCAAAGGGGTTGGAGATACGCAGTATTTT. Translated: CASSYSKGVGDTQYF.

The rearrangement links TRBV28 to TRBJ2-1; a weak D match, TRBD2 (6 bases). The CDR3 contains 14 residues. The V and J ends lost 5 bases and 6 bases respectively, with 14 bases between them. Germline CDR1 MDHEN, CDR2 SYDVKM. Here the CDR3 DNA reads TGTGCCAGCAGTCCCCGGGACTTCCTCAATGAGCAGTTCTTC. Encoded protein: CASSPRDFLNEQFF. The full variable domain, its missing parts supplied by reference TRBV28 and TRBJ2-1, is DVKVTQSSRYLVKRTGEKVFLECVQDMDHENMFWYRQDPGLGLRLIYFSYDVKMKEKGDIPEGYSVSREKKERFSLILESASTNQTSMYLCASSPRDFLNEQFFGPGTRLTVL.

This clonotype is deemed medium-sized. The chain joins TRBV7-9 to TRBJ1-4; 9 bases are shared with TRBD1. V shed 5 bases and J 7 bases; nucleotides not matched to a gene: 8. The CDR3 has 15 residues. Germline V gene data show CDR1 as SEHNR and CDR2 as FQNEAQ (reference sequence). The CDR3 region is CASSPRTGEVEKLFF. The CDR3 DNA is TGTGCCAGCAGCCCGCGGACAGGGGAGGTTGAAAAACTGTTTTTT.

This clonotype has just a few counts. This chain connects TRBV7-2 to TRBJ2-2; either TRBD1 or TRBD2 may supply D (5 bases each). Trimming shortened V by 2 bases and J by 4 bases, and 11 bases separated the two germline ends. Looked up from germline, CDR1 is SGHTA and CDR2 is FQGNSA. CDR3 length: 15 amino acids. CDR3 DNA sequence: TGTGCCAGCAGCTTATCAGGGAGCCCCACCGGGGAGCTGTTTTTT. Its protein product is CASSLSGSPTGELFF.

This sequence joins TRBV5-1 and TRBJ2-5; D gene unclear. Deletions cut 4 bases from V and 4 bases from J, with 8 bases between. The CDR3 runs to 12 residues. Germline-derived CDR1 and CDR2 are SGHRS and YFSETQ. For the CDR3, the DNA is TGCGCCAGCAGCCAAATGGGAGAGACCCAGTACTTC. This codes for CASSQMGETQYF.

The gene calls are TRBV3-1 and TRBJ2-1, with TRBD2 matching over 9 bases. CDR1 is LGHDT and CDR2 is YNNKEL in the germline V gene (reference sequence). The length of the CDR3 is 17 residues. After removal of 0 bases from V and 10 bases from J, the junction contained 13 bases not matched to a gene. DNA for the CDR3: TGTGCCAGCAGCCAAGATCGGAGCGGGAGGTCCTTGAGGGAGCAGTTCTTC. This gives the protein CASSQDRSGRSLREQFF.